The 19 T cell receptor beta chains below were found in one sample sequenced in a study of T-cell memory formation after mild COVID-19 (dated by TCRdb to about 2021). Library preparation used 5' RACE. Data came from an Illumina NovaSeq 6000. TCRdb reanalyzed the raw reads on its own, using fastp at Q25 for trimming and MiXCR for clone calling, and kept in-frame beta chains. Duplicate CDR3 protein sequences are folded into a single record with the most common DNA and genes. This sample comprises approximately 190,000 distinct CDR3 sequences, 15% to 20% of them detected only once. The ten largest make up roughly 2.3% of the sample. Sequencing was performed on PBMCs or a T cell subset sorted from them (not recorded which). The source is an adult woman who had mild COVID-19 (a few samples of this study predate the infection). The sample titles of this study are shuffled in the database, so cell type and time point are left out; the donor was told from shared clones.

The chain joins TRBV18 to TRBJ2-5; the D gene is possibly TRBD1 (5 bases). The CDR3 is made up of 14 amino acids. V lost 1 base and J lost 2, with 8 bases in between. Germline values: CDR1 KGHSH, CDR2 LQKENI. CDR3 residues: CASSPQGNQETQYF. CDR3 DNA: TGTGCCAGCTCACCACAGGGGAATCAAGAGACCCAGTACTTC.

This clonotype was picked up a small number of times. The V call is TRBV7-9, the J call TRBJ1-6; the match to TRBD1 covers 7 bases. Germline V gene data show CDR1 as SEHNR and CDR2 as FQNEAQ (reference sequence). The CDR3 covers 14 residues. Losses at the gene ends were 2 bases for V and 7 bases for J; bases not matched to a gene: 2. CDR3: CASSLRQGNSPLHF. CDR3 nucleotides: TGTGCCAGCAGCTTAAGACAGGGCAATTCACCCCTCCACTTT.

The chain recombines TRBV5-1 with TRBJ2-7; the D is unclear. V was shortened by 2 bases and J by 3 bases, with 9 bases between the two germline ends. CDR1 is SGHRS, CDR2 YFSETQ, per germline. CDR3 length: 13 residues. The CDR3 nucleotides read TGCGCCAGCAGCTTTCGTTCTGGCTACGAGCAGTACTTC. Its translation is CASSFRSGYEQYF.

This clonotype turned up a few times. The CDR3 loop reads CASSQDRGTSGSLEQFF. The CDR3 nucleotides are TGCGCCAGCAGCCAAGATAGGGGAACTAGCGGGAGTCTTGAGCAGTTCTTC. The genes are TRBV4-3 and TRBJ2-1; TRBD2 matches 11 bases. With V trimmed by 0 bases and J by 9 bases, 10 bases remained unmatched. CDR3 length equals 17 residues. In germline, CDR1 is LGHNA, CDR2 YSLEER.

The rearrangement joins TRBV5-4 to TRBJ2-7, with 7 bases fitting TRBD1. The CDR3 extends over 15 amino acids. V dropped 3 bases and J dropped 2; count of bases not matched to a gene: 8. Per the germline V gene, CDR1 is SGHNT and CDR2 is YYREEE (reference sequence). CDR3: CASSSDRKGTYEQYF. The CDR3 bases are TGTGCCAGCAGCTCGGACAGGAAGGGGACCTACGAGCAGTACTTC.

The V and J genes are TRBV6-5 and TRBJ2-1; perhaps TRBD2 as D (6 bases). CDR3 length: 19 residues. V was pared by 1 base and J by 6 bases, with 25 bases between. Germline CDR1 reads MNHEY; CDR2 reads SVGAGI. The CDR3 loop reads CASSYYSGPLDGSFNEQFF. The CDR3, as DNA: TGTGCCAGCAGTTACTACTCTGGCCCCTTGGACGGGAGTTTCAATGAGCAGTTCTTC.

CDR3 residues: CATSRDRGLAKISYNEQFF. CDR3 coding DNA: TGTGCCACCAGCAGAGATCGAGGACTAGCCAAAATCTCCTACAATGAGCAGTTCTTC. The V gene is TRBV15, the J gene TRBJ2-1; 8 bases line up with TRBD2. The junction had 10 bases not matched to a gene; V was cut back by 0 bases and J by 0 bases. Germline CDR1 and CDR2: LNHNV and YYDKDF (reference sequence). The CDR3 totals 19 residues.

The V call is TRBV2, the J call TRBJ2-3, with 8 bases lining up with TRBD1. Germline V gene sequence: CDR1 SNHLY, CDR2 FYNNEI. The CDR3 has 15 amino acids. V trimming: 6 bases; J trimming: 1 base; junction bases outside the gene matches: 6. CDR3 DNA: TGTGCCAGCAGAACAGGGGGATCGGGCACAGATACGCAGTATTTT. Translation gives CASRTGGSGTDTQYF.

This clonotype was counted many times. DNA for the CDR3: TGTGCCAGCAGCGCGACTAGCGGGAGTGCTTACGAGCAGTACTTC. As protein: CASSATSGSAYEQYF. The chain combines TRBV7-2 with TRBJ2-7; the match to TRBD2 covers 12 bases. The CDR3 is 15 residues long. V gave up 5 bases and J gave up 4 bases; unmatched junction bases: 6. In germline, CDR1 is SGHTA, CDR2 FQGNSA.

This clonotype was detected many times. V gene TRBV12-3 or TRBV12-4 combines with J gene TRBJ2-1; D not resolved. V gave up 5 bases and J gave up 6 bases, with 5 bases separating them. This CDR3 spans 11 amino acids. DNA of the CDR3: TGTGCCAGCAGTCCCCTCAATGAGCAGTTCTTC. Translation gives CASSPLNEQFF.

The rearrangement links TRBV3-1 to TRBJ2-2, with 12 bases lining up with TRBD2. The CDR3 is 17 amino acids. V dropped 0 bases and J dropped 4; count of bases not matched to a gene: 3. The germline gives CDR1 LGHDT, CDR2 YNNKEL (reference sequence). The DNA of the CDR3 is TGTGCCAGCAGCCAAGAGCGACTAGCGGGGGCCACCGGGGAGCTGTTTTTT. It translates to CASSQERLAGATGELFF.

The CDR3 spells CASNQMGVSTDTQYF. For the CDR3, the DNA is TGTGCCAGTAATCAGATGGGAGTATCCACAGATACGCAGTATTTT. V usage is TRBV19 and J usage is TRBJ2-3; TRBD2 might be the D (5 bases). The V gene's germline CDR1 is LNHDA and CDR2 SQIVND (reference sequence). This CDR3 is built from 15 residues. Trimming shortened V by 7 bases and J by 2 bases, and 16 bases separated the two germline ends.

This rearrangement joins TRBV3-1 to TRBJ1-4; tentatively, D is TRBD1 (5 bases). Trimming removed 8 bases from V and 2 bases from J, with 12 bases in between. Germline V CDR1 and CDR2: LGHDT, YNNKEL (reference sequence). CDR3 length: 14 amino acids. CDR3 amino acids: CASGPGVTNEKLFF. CDR3 DNA sequence: TGTGCCAGCGGCCCGGGGGTGACTAATGAAAAACTGTTTTTT.

The chain has TRBV11-2 and TRBJ2-5, with TRBD2 identical over 8 bases. Losses at the gene ends were 5 bases for V and 4 bases for J; bases not matched to a gene: 12. Germline loops: CDR1 SGHAT, CDR2 FQNNGV. This CDR3 is built from 16 residues. The DNA of the CDR3 is TGTGCCAGCAGCGTAACCGGGACTAGGAGATCAGAGACCCAGTACTTC. It yields the protein CASSVTGTRRSETQYF.

The chain joins TRBV5-1 to TRBJ1-3; 10 positions match TRBD1. CDR3 length: 15 amino acids. CDR1 and CDR2 from the germline V gene are SGHRS and YFSETQ. V gave up 4 bases and J gave up 4 bases; unmatched junction bases: 5. This chain's CDR3 is CASSVTGQGGNTIYF. CDR3 sequence (DNA): TGCGCCAGCAGCGTAACGGGACAGGGGGGAAACACCATATATTTT.

This clonotype was observed a few times. J is TRBJ1-5 and V is TRBV2, with 8 bases that match TRBD1. Germline V gives CDR1 SNHLY, CDR2 FYNNEI. V shed 7 bases, J shed 8 bases, and the junction held 13 bases outside the gene matches. The length of the CDR3 is 15 residues. CDR3 nucleotides: TGTGCCAGCAAAGCTGACAGGGGAGGGCAGGAGCCCCAGCATTTT. The encoded protein is CASKADRGGQEPQHF.

This clonotype was recorded a few times. The chain carries TRBV5-5 and TRBJ1-1; 12 bases agree with TRBD1. Trimming cost V 6 bases and J 4 bases; bases outside gene matches: 7. CDR3 length: 15 residues. Looked up from germline, CDR1 is SGHKS and CDR2 is YYEKEE (reference sequence). The CDR3 reads CASNDPGQGATEAFF. CDR3 nucleotide sequence: TGTGCCAGCAATGATCCGGGACAGGGGGCCACTGAAGCTTTCTTT.

This clonotype was detected a few times. The chain has TRBV2 and TRBJ1-2, with a weak D call TRBD1 (5 bases). Germline values: CDR1 SNHLY, CDR2 FYNNEI. The CDR3 totals 15 residues. Between the trimmed V and J ends, which lost 0 bases and 8 bases, there was a span of 16 bases. The CDR3 nucleotides are TGTGCCAGCAGTGAAGCAAGTCGGGGCCCACGGGGCTACACCTTC. Protein product: CASSEASRGPRGYTF. Drawing the rest from reference TRBV2 and TRBJ1-2, the complete variable domain is EPEVTQTPSHQVTQMGQEVILRCVPISNHLYFYWYRQILGQKVEFLVSFYNNEISEKSEIFDDQFSVERPDGSNFTLKIRSTKLEDSAMYFCASSEASRGPRGYTFGSGTRLTVV.

In this sample, this clonotype turned up a few times. The chain combines TRBV9 with TRBJ2-2; 9 bases are a match to TRBD1. The germline gives CDR1 SGDLS, CDR2 YYNGEE. CDR3 size: 16 residues. V shed 4 bases, J shed 6 bases, and the junction held 10 bases outside the gene matches. CDR3 sequence (DNA): TGTGCCAGCAGCCCCCCGGTCGGGACAGGGCCCGGGGAGCTGTTTTTT. Translating it yields CASSPPVGTGPGELFF.